Listed here are 4 T cell receptor beta chains from one sample, sequenced in a study of T cell responses to AZD1222 COVID-19 vaccine. Assay used: immunoSEQ multiplex PCR; TCRdb lists only in-frame clones, some missing. The table includes approximately 90,000 clones, roughly nine tenths detected once. Here the sequenced sample was peripheral blood, taken on day 0 of AZD1222 vaccination. These receptors all come from an adult in good health.

The chain has TRBV19 and TRBJ2-7, with D maybe TRBD1 (6 bases). The CDR3 has 15 residues. The V end was cut by 5 bases, the J end by 1 base, with 15 bases between. Germline loops: CDR1 LNHDA, CDR2 SQIVND (reference sequence). The CDR3 sequence: CASSLTSGQSYEQYF. The CDR3, as DNA: TGTGCCAGTAGTCTCACCTCGGGACAATCCTACGAGCAGTACTTC.

V gene TRBV5-5 combines with J gene TRBJ2-7, with 10 bases fitting TRBD1. Germline V gene sequence: CDR1 SGHKS, CDR2 YYEKEE (reference sequence). After removal of 4 bases from V and 4 bases from J, the junction contained 8 bases not matched to a gene. The CDR3 sequence is 15 residues long. The CDR3 nucleotides are TGTGCCAGCAGCGCCTCGGGACAGGGGCTGTACGAGCAGTACTTC. Translated, it gives CASSASGQGLYEQYF. Variable domain in full (rest from reference TRBV5-5 and TRBJ2-7): DAGVTQSPTHLIKTRGQQVTLRCSPISGHKSVSWYQQVLGQGPQFIFQYYEKEERGRGNFPDRFSARQFPNYSSELNVNALLLGDSALYLCASSASGQGLYEQYFGPGTRLTVT.

The chain uses TRBV7-6 and TRBJ2-3, with D unclear. The CDR3 has 16 amino acids. Germline loops: CDR1 SGHVS, CDR2 FNYEAQ. V was pared by 3 bases and J by 2 bases, with 15 bases between. DNA of the CDR3: TGTGCCAGCAGCTTTCCCGGAGACTTCCCCACAGATACGCAGTATTTT. Translated: CASSFPGDFPTDTQYF.

This rearrangement joins TRBV7-9 to TRBJ1-2, with D perhaps matching TRBD1 (5 bases). The CDR3 has 13 residues. Germline lookup yields CDR1 SEHNR and CDR2 FQNEAQ (reference sequence). Trimming cost V 1 base and J 12 bases, with 15 bases left between them. The CDR3 region is CASSLGPGTNNTF. CDR3 DNA: TGTGCCAGCAGCTTAGGGCCCGGGACGAACAACACCTTC.